The rows below give T cell receptor beta chains drawn from one sample of a study of cytomegalovirus exposure and HLA in healthy donors. The protocol was immunoSEQ multiplex PCR, while the TCRdb copy is restricted to in-frame clones and leaves out a portion. The table lists approximately 300,000 clones, just over 85% of them singletons, with 0.7% to 0.85% in the top ten. Sequenced sample: PBMCs. Receptors originate from a woman younger than 30 in good health and CMV-seronegative. The CDR3 runs from the conserved cysteine through the conserved F or W. The D gene is left open where the match is weak. Clone sizes are given selectively: once, few, many, or a class where the clone is expanded.

d_call: TRBD2
clone_size: .
v_call: TRBV19
j_call: TRBJ2-1
cdr3_nt: TGTGCCAGTACTAGCGGGGACAATGAGCAGTTCTTC
cdr3_aa: CASTSGDNEQFF

d_call: TRBD2
clone_size: once
v_call: TRBV5-4
j_call: TRBJ2-2
cdr3_nt: TGTGCCAGCAGCGCCGGACTAGCGGAGACCGGGGAGCTGTTTTTT
cdr3_aa: CASSAGLAETGELFF

d_call: TRBD2
clone_size: .
v_call: TRBV2
j_call: TRBJ2-5
cdr3_nt: TGTGCCAGCAGTCCAGGACTAGCGGGAGGGGAGACCCAGTACTTC
cdr3_aa: CASSPGLAGGETQYF

d_call: .
clone_size: .
v_call: TRBV2
j_call: TRBJ2-3
cdr3_nt: TGTGCCAGCAGTGAAGCGGGAGGGGGAACGCAGTATTTT
cdr3_aa: CASSEAGGGTQYF

d_call: TRBD1
clone_size: .
v_call: TRBV2
j_call: TRBJ2-7
cdr3_nt: TGTGCCAGCAGCTTGGGACAGGGCGCCTACGAGCAGTACTTC
cdr3_aa: CASSLGQGAYEQYF

d_call: TRBD1
clone_size: .
v_call: TRBV9
j_call: TRBJ2-2
cdr3_nt: TGTGCCAGCAGCGTAGTGGGACAGGGGGCCGGCACCGGGGAGCTGTTTTTT
cdr3_aa: CASSVVGQGAGTGELFF

d_call: .
clone_size: .
v_call: TRBV27
j_call: TRBJ2-2
cdr3_nt: TGTGCCAGCATTGGAGGATTCGCCGGGGAGCTGTTTTTT
cdr3_aa: CASIGGFAGELFF

d_call: .
clone_size: .
v_call: TRBV4-3
j_call: TRBJ1-4
cdr3_nt: TGCGCCAGCAGCCAAGAAAAGTTTGGACGGGGAAATGAAAAACTGTTTTTT
cdr3_aa: CASSQEKFGRGNEKLFF

d_call: TRBD1
clone_size: once
v_call: TRBV4-3
j_call: TRBJ1-3
cdr3_nt: TGCGCCAGCAGCCTGGGAGGGACAGGGAACGCTGGAAACACCATATATTTT
cdr3_aa: CASSLGGTGNAGNTIYF

d_call: .
clone_size: .
v_call: TRBV6-1
j_call: TRBJ2-2
cdr3_nt: TGTGCCAGCACCGAGGGGGTAGCTGGGACCGGGGAGCTGTTTTTT
cdr3_aa: CASTEGVAGTGELFF

d_call: .
clone_size: .
v_call: TRBV27
j_call: TRBJ1-1
cdr3_nt: TGTGCCAGCAGTTTTTGGGCAGGCGACCTGAACACTGAAGCTTTCTTT
cdr3_aa: CASSFWAGDLNTEAFF

d_call: TRBD2
clone_size: many
v_call: TRBV18
j_call: TRBJ2-2
cdr3_nt: TGTGCCAGCTCACCCATAGCGGGAGGGAACACCGGGGAGCTGTTTTTT
cdr3_aa: CASSPIAGGNTGELFF

d_call: TRBD1
clone_size: .
v_call: TRBV28
j_call: TRBJ2-7
cdr3_nt: TGTGCCAGCAGAACGCGACAGGGGCTGTGGGAGCAGTACTTC
cdr3_aa: CASRTRQGLWEQYF

d_call: .
clone_size: .
v_call: TRBV25-1
j_call: TRBJ2-5
cdr3_nt: TGTGCCAGCAGATTACAAGAGACCCAGTACTTC
cdr3_aa: CASRLQETQYF

d_call: .
clone_size: .
v_call: TRBV29-1
j_call: TRBJ2-3
cdr3_nt: TGCAGCTCCTCCCCTTCGGGGGAAGATACGCAGTATTTT
cdr3_aa: CSSSPSGEDTQYF

d_call: .
clone_size: once
v_call: TRBV29-1
j_call: TRBJ2-5
cdr3_nt: TGCAGCGTTAGGTACAGTCAAGAGACCCAGTACTTC
cdr3_aa: CSVRYSQETQYF